This is a list of T cell receptor beta chains from one sample in a study of response to subunit inactivated influenza vaccine. TCRdb re-analysed the RT-PCR reads in MiXCR, keeping a single row per CDR3 protein. The table shows about 520,000 distinct CDR3 sequences, with approximately 6.9% occurring only once. The specimen was PBMCs from blood, collected approximately 25 months after vaccination. The receptors originated from a man between 50 and 70 years old who received an inactivated influenza vaccine. CDR3s include the opening cysteine and the closing phenylalanine or tryptophan. A D gene is named only where the DNA matches it firmly. Where a row states a size, it is once, few, many or the class of an expanded clone; other rows omit it.

cdr3_nt: TGTGCCAGCAGCTTAGTGGGCGGGAGCCGTTGGGGTGAGCAGTTCTTC
cdr3_aa: CASSLVGGSRWGEQFF
v_call: TRBV7-9
j_call: TRBJ2-1
clone_size: few
d_call: TRBD2

cdr3_nt: TGCAGTGCTGAAGAGGCGGCAGGGGCCTACGAGCAGTACTTC
cdr3_aa: CSAEEAAGAYEQYF
v_call: TRBV20-1
j_call: TRBJ2-7
clone_size: few
d_call: NA

cdr3_nt: TGCGCCAGCAAGCAGGGATTTACCTATAATTCACCCCTCCACTTT
cdr3_aa: CASKQGFTYNSPLHF
v_call: TRBV5-1
j_call: TRBJ1-6
clone_size: NA
d_call: NA

cdr3_nt: TGCAGTGCTGCCGGGACTAGATGGTTGGATGAGCAGTTCTTC
cdr3_aa: CSAAGTRWLDEQFF
v_call: TRBV20-1
j_call: TRBJ2-1
clone_size: many
d_call: TRBD2

cdr3_nt: TGTGCCAGCTCGTCGGGACTAGCGGGACACTCCTACAATGAGCAGTTCTTC
cdr3_aa: CASSSGLAGHSYNEQFF
v_call: TRBV18
j_call: TRBJ2-1
clone_size: few
d_call: TRBD2

cdr3_nt: TGCGCCAGCAGCCAATCCGGGACAGTATCGCGCACCGGGGAGCTGTTTTTT
cdr3_aa: CASSQSGTVSRTGELFF
v_call: TRBV4-1
j_call: TRBJ2-2
clone_size: NA
d_call: TRBD1

cdr3_nt: TGTGCCAGCAGCTTGGAAACAGGCCCGAGTGGCTACACCTTC
cdr3_aa: CASSLETGPSGYTF
v_call: TRBV5-5
j_call: TRBJ1-2
clone_size: NA
d_call: NA

cdr3_nt: TGTGCCAGCAGCCACCGGAGTTACAATGAGCAGTTCTTC
cdr3_aa: CASSHRSYNEQFF
v_call: TRBV7-2
j_call: TRBJ2-1
clone_size: NA
d_call: NA

cdr3_nt: TGCAGCCACACGGGGTCCATAGCAGATACGCAGTATTTT
cdr3_aa: CSHTGSIADTQYF
v_call: TRBV29-1
j_call: TRBJ2-3
clone_size: many
d_call: NA

cdr3_nt: TGCAGTGCTAGAGACCTCAGAGACACAGATACGCAGTATTTT
cdr3_aa: CSARDLRDTDTQYF
v_call: TRBV20-1
j_call: TRBJ2-3
clone_size: NA
d_call: NA

cdr3_nt: TGTGCCAGCAGTCTTAATCAAACCACCTACAATGAGCAGTTCTTC
cdr3_aa: CASSLNQTTYNEQFF
v_call: TRBV3-2
j_call: TRBJ2-1
clone_size: NA
d_call: NA

cdr3_nt: TGTGCCAGCACCCTAAGGGTCGGTGATGAGCAGTTCTTC
cdr3_aa: CASTLRVGDEQFF
v_call: TRBV7-9
j_call: TRBJ2-1
clone_size: few
d_call: NA

cdr3_nt: TGCAGTGCTAGACAACTAGCGGGCGGGGCCTACGAGCAGTACTTC
cdr3_aa: CSARQLAGGAYEQYF
v_call: TRBV20-1
j_call: TRBJ2-7
clone_size: NA
d_call: TRBD2

cdr3_nt: TGCGCCAGCAGCCACAACAGGGGGCCTGGAGATACGCAGTATTTT
cdr3_aa: CASSHNRGPGDTQYF
v_call: TRBV4-1
j_call: TRBJ2-3
clone_size: many
d_call: TRBD1

cdr3_nt: TGTGCCAGCAGTTTTGACAGGGTCGGTGGCTACACCTTC
cdr3_aa: CASSFDRVGGYTF
v_call: TRBV28
j_call: TRBJ1-2
clone_size: many
d_call: TRBD1

cdr3_nt: TGCGCCAGCAGCTTGCTTTCGACTAGCGGGAGCACAGATACGCAGTATTTT
cdr3_aa: CASSLLSTSGSTDTQYF
v_call: TRBV5-1
j_call: TRBJ2-3
clone_size: few
d_call: TRBD2

cdr3_nt: TGTGCCAGCAGCTTAATCAAGGGACTAGCGACACAGAGGTCCTACAATGAGCAGTTCTTC
cdr3_aa: CASSLIKGLATQRSYNEQFF
v_call: TRBV11-2
j_call: TRBJ2-1
clone_size: NA
d_call: TRBD2

cdr3_nt: TGCAGTGCTAGTCTCGGGGGGTACGTGGACGAGCAGTACTTC
cdr3_aa: CSASLGGYVDEQYF
v_call: TRBV20-1
j_call: TRBJ2-7
clone_size: NA
d_call: TRBD2

cdr3_nt: TGTGCCAGCAGCTACGCCGGAATAGGGGGCACGGCGGGAGCTCCTGGGGAGCAGTACTTC
cdr3_aa: CASSYAGIGGTAGAPGEQYF
v_call: TRBV7-2
j_call: TRBJ2-7
clone_size: few
d_call: NA

cdr3_nt: TGCAGCGTTGTCAAGGGAGGGAAAAACATTCAGTACTTC
cdr3_aa: CSVVKGGKNIQYF
v_call: TRBV29-1
j_call: TRBJ2-4
clone_size: many
d_call: TRBD2

cdr3_nt: TGTGCCAGCTCACCGCTCCAACAGAAGGAGACCCAGTACTTC
cdr3_aa: CASSPLQQKETQYF
v_call: TRBV18
j_call: TRBJ2-5
clone_size: NA
d_call: NA